This record looks at one T cell receptor (beta chain) sequence and its context. This clone was seen once. Its recognized antigen is unknown. No qualities accompany the bases; no much larger clone lies one base away. These data belong to a study of OX40 agonist ivuxolimab in advanced cancers. Regarding the research as a whole: Ivuxolimab was an agonistic, fully human IgG2 monoclonal antibody directed against OX40 (CD134), a costimulatory receptor. The dose-escalation cohort was about 87% male with a mean age of around 62 years, ranging from roughly 20 to 80. Patients were allowed to have had prior anti-PD-1, anti-PD-L1 or anti-CTLA-4 therapy, and more than 30% of the dose-escalation patients had previously received checkpoint inhibitors. Peripheral TCRbeta sequencing was intended to test whether TCR sequence diversity was altered and clonal T-cell expansion was caused by ivuxolimab. The paper covers the monotherapy dose-escalation part of the phase I ivuxolimab trial, which included N ≈ 52 patients. Among the 50 to 55 dose-escalation patients, some 19 had hepatocellular carcinoma, roughly 15 melanoma, 9 renal cell carcinoma and 9 head and neck cancer. Intravenous ivuxolimab was administered to patients every 2 weeks at six dose levels: 0.01, 0.1, 0.3, 1.5, 3 and 10 mg/kg. Three dose-escalation patients achieved partial responses, one with hepatocellular carcinoma and two with cutaneous melanoma. What the work shows at the level of the full study, not this receptor alone: In partial responders in the 0.1-3.0 mg/kg groups, normalized peripheral clonal expansion was found to be among the lowest, especially among CD8+ T cells. After ivuxolimab, expanded clones were on average more numerous among CD8+ T cells than among CD4+ T cells. At doses of 0.1 to 3.0 mg/kg, clonal expansion of both CD4+ and CD8+ T cells in blood was seen between baseline and week 6. Low levels of normalized T-cell clonal expansion were also seen in some patients who did not respond. The antigen specificity of the peripheral T cells that underwent clonal expansion was not determined.

The germline V end is reduced by 2 bases and the J end by 4 bases; junction bases left unmatched: 9. For CDR1 and CDR2, the germline V gene lists SGHRS and YFSETQ. The CDR3 spans 16 residues, from the cysteine through the phenylalanine. The retained sequence is limited to the CDR3, 48 bases, with the frame set at the first base. Genomic DNA was isolated from the sorted cells so that the TCRbeta CDR3 region could be sequenced. The immunoSEQ Assay was used to sequence the TCRbeta CDR3 regions. Sourced from immuneACCESS, this table was stored by TCRdb with only in-frame sequences that have V and J called. A share of the clones is absent; for the studies checked, an unresolved V gene accounts for under half, and the remainder has no known explanation. This sample lists 90,000 to 100,000 clones; about 88% were detected once. Clones ranked in the top ten supply around 0.3% of the sample. The trial excluded patients who had a history of autoimmune disease or were on systemic immunosuppression. Peripheral blood for TCR sequencing was collected from all dose cohorts at baseline, on cycle 4 day 1, and on cycle 7 day 1. Samples were obtained from an open-label, multicenter, first-in-human phase I dose-escalation trial of ivuxolimab. Adults with locally advanced or metastatic melanoma, renal cell, hepatocellular, or head and neck squamous cell carcinoma were enrolled in the trial. Before TCR sequencing, CD4+ and CD8+ T cells were separately sorted from peripheral blood.

Sequenced material: CD4+ or CD8+ T cells sorted from blood, taken in a trial of the OX40 agonist ivuxolimab. The origin of this receptor is an adult with an advanced solid tumor such as melanoma, head and neck, liver or kidney cancer. This receptor chain uses TRBV5-1 and TRBJ2-7; 10 bases in the junction line up with TRBD2. The CDR3 reads as follows: CASSFGLAEGSYEQYF. The nucleotide sequence is TGCGCCAGCAGCTTCGGACTAGCGGAGGGAAGTTACGAGCAGTACTTC. Supplemented by the reference TRBV5-1 and TRBJ2-7 proteins around the CDR3, the complete variable domain is KAGVTQTPRYLIKTRGQQVTLSCSPISGHRSVSWYQQTPGQGLQFLFEYFSETQRNKGNFPGRFSGRQFSNSRSEMNVSTLELGDSALYLCASSFGLAEGSYEQYFGPGTRLTVT.